This TCR beta chain is drawn from a study of neurological immune-mediated disorders. TCRdb reprocessed the 5' RACE reads with MiXCR, giving one entry per CDR3 protein. The sample consists of some 42,000 distinct CDR3 sequences, under 14% of them appearing once. V was clipped by 2 bases and J by 4 bases; unmatched bases: 6. CDR3 length equals 15 residues. In germline, CDR1 is SGDLS, CDR2 YYNGEE. The source is a woman in her 30s with HTLV-1-associated myelopathy (HAM/TSP). The genes are TRBV9 and TRBJ2-1, with TRBD1 matching 7 bases. The sequenced sample consisted of CD4+ T cells from blood. The CDR3 loop reads CASSVTGQMYNEQFF. The CDR3 DNA is TGTGCCAGCAGCGTGACGGGACAGATGTACAATGAGCAGTTCTTC.